This T cell receptor (beta chain) appears in the sequencing data of a study of cytomegalovirus exposure and HLA in healthy donors. With V trimmed by 5 bases and J by 1 base, 1 base remained unmatched. Germline CDR1 is SGHTA and CDR2 is FQGNSA. The CDR3 has 14 residues. Researchers ran the PCR with 60 Vbeta and 13 Jbeta primers. Libraries were prepared by immunoSEQ multiplex PCR; TCRdb keeps only in-frame clonotypes and omits some of them. The table counts around 44,000 clones; approximately 6.6% lies in the top ten. Specimen: PBMCs. The chain recombines TRBV7-2 with TRBJ2-7, with 11 bases that match TRBD2. This receptor was identified in a male donor in good health and CMV-seropositive. CDR3: CASSTSGGSYEQYF. DNA for the CDR3: TGTGCCAGCAGCACTAGCGGGGGATCCTACGAGCAGTACTTC.